These 17 T cell receptor beta chains originate from one sample sequenced in a study of T cells in Graves' hyperthyroidism and ophthalmopathy. Amplification targeted TCR beta CDR3 regions from RNA transcripts. HTBI primers drove first-round RT-PCR of the TCR CDR3. TCRdb reprocessed the multiplex PCR reads via MiXCR and lists one record per CDR3 protein. The table records 500,000 to 600,000 distinct CDR3 sequences, roughly 17% of them present only once. Sequenced input: blood. The receptors derive from a woman between 18 and 29 years old with Graves' hyperthyroidism.

V gene TRBV7-3 combines with J gene TRBJ1-6; tentatively, D is TRBD1 (5 bases). The germline V and J ends were trimmed by 1 base and 12 bases, with 22 bases remaining between them. In germline, CDR1 is SGHTA, CDR2 FQGTGA. The CDR3 runs to 17 residues. The CDR3 DNA is TGTGCCAGCAGCTTAAGGGGTTATGGGGCGAACAGTGGACCCCTCCACTTT. Translating gives CASSLRGYGANSGPLHF. The entire variable domain, with the rest obtained from reference TRBV7-3 and TRBJ1-6, is as follows: GAGVSQTPSNKVTEKGKYVELRCDPISGHTALYWYRQSLGQGPEFLIYFQGTGAADDSGLPNDRFFAVRPEGSVSTLKIQRTERGDSAVYLCASSLRGYGANSGPLHFGNGTRLTVT.

The CDR3 loop is CSGTQGAGLNTEAFF. The CDR3 DNA is TGCAGTGGTACACAGGGTGCCGGACTGAACACTGAAGCTTTCTTT. This chain links TRBV20-1 with TRBJ1-1; maybe TRBD1 (6 bases). CDR1 is DFQATT and CDR2 is SNEGSKA in the germline V gene (reference sequence). The CDR3 is 15 amino acids. V was cut by 7 bases and J by 0 bases, with 18 bases left in between.

This chain uses TRBV29-1 with TRBJ2-7; 10 nucleotides agree with TRBD2. The CDR3 length is 16 residues. Germline trimming cut 6 bases from V and 3 bases from J; bases unmatched to any gene: 14. Looked up from germline, CDR1 is SQVTM and CDR2 is ANQGSEA. CDR3 nucleotides: TGCAGCGTAAGAGCGACTAGCGGGTCCACAAACTACGAGCAGTACTTC. It is translated as CSVRATSGSTNYEQYF.

This chain joins TRBV27 and TRBJ1-6; possibly TRBD1 for D (6 bases). The CDR3 loop spans 15 amino acids. V gave up 5 bases and J gave up 7 bases, with 15 bases separating them. CDR1 is MNHEY, CDR2 SMNVEV, per germline (reference sequence). CDR3 loop: CASSLRGGTNSPLHF. Written as DNA, the CDR3 is TGTGCCAGCAGTCTCCGGGGGGGGACAAATTCACCCCTCCACTTT.

This clonotype was observed many times. V gene TRBV28 combines with J gene TRBJ1-5; D is undetermined. Germline loops: CDR1 MDHEN, CDR2 SYDVKM. This CDR3 is 14 amino acids long. Trimming cost V 5 bases and J 2 bases, with 10 bases left between them. For the CDR3, the DNA is TGTGCCAGCAGTAAAACACCAGGCAATCAGCCCCAGCATTTT. It is translated as CASSKTPGNQPQHF.

This clonotype appeared a few times. V and J are TRBV9 and TRBJ2-3, with TRBD2 identical over 12 bases. Trimming removed 2 bases from V and 2 bases from J; junction bases left unmatched: 3. The germline CDR1 and CDR2 sequences are SGDLS and YYNGEE. The CDR3 sequence is 16 residues long. The DNA of the CDR3 is TGTGCCAGCAGCGTCGGGACTAGCGGGTACACAGATACGCAGTATTTT. Translating gives CASSVGTSGYTDTQYF.

This clonotype has a count of ten or more. The CDR3 region is CASSPLQGTQYF. CDR3 sequence (DNA): TGTGCCAGCAGCCCACTACAGGGGACCCAGTACTTC. This chain uses TRBV7-2 with TRBJ2-5; TRBD1 might be the D (6 bases). The germline V gene encodes CDR1 SGHTA and CDR2 FQGNSA. This CDR3 has 12 amino acids. The V end was cut by 5 bases, the J end by 7 bases, with 11 bases between.

This clonotype was recorded at least ten times. The chain links TRBV7-9 to TRBJ1-1, with D possibly TRBD1 on 6 matching bases. The ends were cut back, 1 base at V and 0 bases at J, with 9 bases in the middle. CDR1 is SEHNR and CDR2 is FQNEAQ in the germline V gene (reference sequence). The CDR3 sequence is 15 residues long. The CDR3 coding sequence is TGTGCCAGCAGCTTAGGAGGGGGGGTGAACACTGAAGCTTTCTTT. Residues: CASSLGGGVNTEAFF.

This clonotype has at least ten counts. The rearrangement joins TRBV20-1 to TRBJ1-5, with 7 bases matching TRBD1. The germline CDR1 and CDR2 sequences are DFQATT and SNEGSKA (reference sequence). The CDR3 extends over 14 amino acids. J lost 1 base, V lost 2 bases, and 2 bases had no gene match. CDR3 nucleotides: TGCAGTGCTAGAATGGGACAGAGCAATCAGCCCCAGCATTTT. The encoded protein is CSARMGQSNQPQHF.

The J gene is TRBJ2-3, the V gene TRBV19; 12 bases are shared with TRBD2. Germline assignment: CDR1 LNHDA and CDR2 SQIVND (reference sequence). The V segment lost 0 bases and the J segment 8 bases; nucleotides outside the gene matches: 9. The CDR3 extends over 17 amino acids. The CDR3 DNA follows: TGTGCCAGTAGTATAGATAGACTAGCGGGAGTCGGTGGTACGCAGTATTTT. Its protein product is CASSIDRLAGVGGTQYF.

At least ten counts were recorded for this clonotype. The chain combines TRBV2 with TRBJ2-1, with TRBD2 as a possible D gene (5 bases). Looked up from germline, CDR1 is SNHLY and CDR2 is FYNNEI. V was cut by 3 bases and J by 0 bases, with 18 bases left in between. The length of the CDR3 is 18 residues. The CDR3 DNA is TGTGCCAGCAGTGATTATTCCCTTGCGGGCCGCTCCTACAATGAGCAGTTCTTC. As protein: CASSDYSLAGRSYNEQFF.

The sample holds many counts of this clonotype. The chain employs TRBV20-1 and TRBJ1-1; possible D gene TRBD1, 6 bases. The CDR3 length is 14 residues. Germline V gene lookup returns CDR1 DFQATT and CDR2 SNEGSKA (reference sequence). V lost 5 bases, J lost 1 base, and 14 bases lay in between. This chain's CDR3 is CSAPSTGSNTEAFF. Here the CDR3 DNA reads TGCAGTGCTCCCTCTACAGGGTCGAACACTGAAGCTTTCTTT.

This chain links TRBV19 with TRBJ1-5; no reliable D call. V lost 0 bases to trimming and J lost 3 bases, with 15 bases between them. This CDR3 spans 17 amino acids. Looked up from germline, CDR1 is LNHDA and CDR2 is SQIVND (reference sequence). CDR3 sequence: CASSIDPPTSANQPQHF. In nucleotides, the CDR3 is TGTGCCAGTAGTATAGATCCTCCGACCTCGGCCAATCAGCCCCAGCATTTT. Drawing the rest from reference TRBV19 and TRBJ1-5, the complete variable domain is DGGITQSPKYLFRKEGQNVTLSCEQNLNHDAMYWYRQDPGQGLRLIYYSQIVNDFQKGDIAEGYSVSREKKESFPLTVTSAQKNPTAFYLCASSIDPPTSANQPQHFGDGTRLSIL.

Many counts were recorded for this clonotype. V gene TRBV2 combines with J gene TRBJ2-1; 13 bases map to TRBD2. Trimming removed 7 bases from V and 7 bases from J; junction bases left unmatched: 7. The CDR3 sequence is 15 residues long. Germline values: CDR1 SNHLY, CDR2 FYNNEI. The CDR3 reads CASIRTSGSQNEQFF. Written as DNA, the CDR3 is TGTGCCAGCATAAGGACTAGCGGGAGTCAGAATGAGCAGTTCTTC.

This clonotype was observed many times. This rearrangement joins TRBV28 to TRBJ1-1; D unclear. Germline CDR1 reads MDHEN; CDR2 reads SYDVKM. The V and J ends lost 3 bases and 0 bases respectively, with 17 bases between them. The CDR3 consists of 17 residues. As DNA, the CDR3 is TGTGCCAGCAGTTTTCACGCTTCGGGAACCCTGAACACTGAAGCTTTCTTT. Translated, it gives CASSFHASGTLNTEAFF.

This clonotype was recorded at least ten times. The chain couples TRBV11-2 to TRBJ2-6; D gene ambiguous. This CDR3 has 17 residues. Trimming cost V 1 base and J 0 bases, with 10 bases left between them. CDR1 is SGHAT, CDR2 FQNNGV, per germline. In DNA form, the CDR3 reads TGTGCCAGCAGCTTAGGGGTCCCTCTCTCTGGGGCCAACGTCCTGACTTTC. Protein: CASSLGVPLSGANVLTF.

The DNA for the CDR3 is TGTGCCACCAGGCGAGAGGTGGCGGGGGGCTCGGACAATGAGCAGTTCTTC. This sequence encodes CATRREVAGGSDNEQFF. The chain has TRBV10-3 and TRBJ2-1; the match to TRBD2 covers 8 bases. With 10 bases clipped from V and 5 bases from J, the junction kept 19 bases outside the gene matches. Per germline, CDR1 ENHRY and CDR2 SYGVKD. The CDR3 runs 17 residues.